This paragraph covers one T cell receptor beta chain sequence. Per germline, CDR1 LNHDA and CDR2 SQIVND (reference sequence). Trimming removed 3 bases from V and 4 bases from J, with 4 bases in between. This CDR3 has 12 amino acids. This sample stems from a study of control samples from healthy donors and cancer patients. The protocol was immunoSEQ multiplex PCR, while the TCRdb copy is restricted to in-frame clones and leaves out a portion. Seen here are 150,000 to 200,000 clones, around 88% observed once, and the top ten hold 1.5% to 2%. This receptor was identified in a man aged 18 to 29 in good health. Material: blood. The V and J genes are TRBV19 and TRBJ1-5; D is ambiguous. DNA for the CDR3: TGTGCCAGTAGTATGAGAAATCAGCCCCAGCATTTT. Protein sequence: CASSMRNQPQHF.